The sample holds a few counts of the clone carrying this TCR beta chain. Its antigen is unidentified. Sequence at one end of the junction differs from germline and may be a read error. The CDR3 totals 9 residues. Germline CDR1 DFQATT, CDR2 SNEGSKA (reference sequence). This sample is drawn from a study of vaccination and CD4 T cells after COVID-19. Study at large: The authors used overlapping spike peptides from SARS-CoV-2, HCoV-NL63, HCoV-OC43 and HCoV-229E to stimulate cells.

Sequencing of cultured CD4+ T cell DNA used the Oncomine TCR Beta short-read assay. It was from cultured CD4+ T cells that genomic DNA was extracted. From the PCR reads, TCRdb called clonotypes with MiXCR, one entry per CDR3 protein. This table has over 8,500 distinct CDR3 sequences, approximately 30% appearing once. The treatment here: approximately nine-day PBMC culture with coronavirus spike peptide pools or control peptides (ViraFEST assay). According to the study, CD4+ T cells from the unexposed donor were gathered ahead of the COVID-19 pandemic (2011-2018). The rearrangement links TRBV20-1 to TRBJ1-1; the D gene is possibly TRBD1 (6 bases). The receptor was derived from a human donor in good health. Sequences were obtained from CD4+ T cells from blood, cultured in vitro. The CDR3 bases are TGCAGTGCTGAGGGGGGCGTGGTCTTT. This encodes CSAEGGVVF.